The T cell receptor beta chain described here comes from a study of T cell repertoires in cytomegalovirus infection. CDR3 length equals 12 residues. Germline-derived CDR1 and CDR2 are SQVTM and ANQGSEA. V lost 7 bases, J lost 5 bases, and 4 bases stayed unmatched. TCRdb reanalysed the reads using MiXCR and keeps one entry per CDR3 protein. Among roughly 300,000 distinct CDR3 sequences listed, 9% to 9.5% were seen once. This chain joins TRBV29-1 and TRBJ1-1; 10 positions match TRBD1. Sequenced: PBMCs. This TCR was recovered from a human donor in good health (CMV status not recorded). Some clones in this sample may be carry-over from other donors' samples. For the CDR3, the DNA is TGCAGCGGGACAGGGGGAGAAACTGAAGCTTTCTTT. Amino acid sequence: CSGTGGETEAFF.